These 32 T cell receptor beta chains originate from one sample sequenced in a study of cytomegalovirus exposure and HLA in healthy donors. The PCR employed 60 Vbeta primers together with 13 Jbeta primers. Sequencing was performed with immunoSEQ multiplex PCR; in TCRdb, only in-frame clones are kept and a portion is missing. In the table there are 45,000 to 65,000 clones, roughly 72% of which are singletons. The source material was PBMCs. The source of these receptors is a woman between 50 and 59 years old in good health and CMV-seropositive.

This clone was picked up a small number of times. The J gene is TRBJ1-1, the V gene TRBV4-3; the D gene is possibly TRBD1 (6 bases). Germline assignment: CDR1 LGHNA and CDR2 YSLEER. Trimming removed 3 bases from V and 1 base from J, with 12 bases in between. The CDR3 contains 15 residues. CDR3 DNA: TGCGCCAGCAGCCAGATCGACAGGCAGAACACTGAAGCTTTCTTT. It translates to CASSQIDRQNTEAFF.

The sample holds a few counts of this clone. V gene TRBV28 combines with J gene TRBJ2-5; D is ambiguous. Germline loops: CDR1 MDHEN, CDR2 SYDVKM. The CDR3 spans 15 residues. V was shortened by 3 bases and J by 0 bases, with 11 bases between the two germline ends. CDR3 nucleotide sequence: TGTGCCAGCAGTTTCTCGCTGTCGGACCAAGAGACCCAGTACTTC. Protein: CASSFSLSDQETQYF.

The chain has TRBV11-1 and TRBJ2-1; D gene uncertain. CDR3 size: 14 residues. Looked up from germline, CDR1 is SGHAT and CDR2 is FQDESV (reference sequence). Trimming took 7 bases from V and 3 from J, leaving 13 bases between them. CDR3 sequence reads: CASTTFPGYNEQFF. The CDR3 DNA reads TGTGCCAGCACCACTTTTCCCGGCTACAATGAGCAGTTCTTC.

The table lists this clone with a count of one. The V call is TRBV10-3, the J call TRBJ2-2, with D possibly being TRBD2 (6 bases). The V end was cut by 7 bases, the J end by 6 bases, with 15 bases between. Germline CDR1 ENHRY, CDR2 SYGVKD. The CDR3 is 14 amino acids. Here the CDR3 DNA reads TGTGCCATCACAGCGGCGGGGAAACCCGGGGAGCTGTTTTTT. It translates to CAITAAGKPGELFF.

In its sample, this clone was seen a few times. V is TRBV9 and J is TRBJ2-2, with D perhaps matching TRBD2 (7 bases). This CDR3 comprises 16 residues. In germline, CDR1 is SGDLS, CDR2 YYNGEE. V was cut by 4 bases and J by 3 bases, with 16 bases left in between. This CDR3 reads CASSPRGGLDTGELFF. The CDR3 coding sequence is TGTGCCAGCAGCCCCAGGGGAGGGTTGGACACCGGGGAGCTGTTTTTT. The entire variable domain, with the rest obtained from reference TRBV9 and TRBJ2-2, is as follows: DSGVTQTPKHLITATGQRVTLRCSPRSGDLSVYWYQQSLDQGLQFLIQYYNGEERAKGNILERFSAQQFPDLHSELNLSSLELGDSALYFCASSPRGGLDTGELFFGEGSRLTVL.

The rearrangement joins TRBV28 to TRBJ2-7; 7 bases agree with TRBD2. The V gene end was trimmed by 5 bases and the J gene end by 0 bases; junction bases not matched to a gene: 7. Germline CDR1 and CDR2: MDHEN and SYDVKM. The CDR3 runs 15 residues. CDR3: CASSVGLAASYEQYF. DNA for the CDR3: TGTGCCAGCAGTGTAGGCCTAGCGGCCTCCTACGAGCAGTACTTC.

This clone was seen a handful of times. The chain carries TRBV2 and TRBJ1-5; possible D gene TRBD1, 6 bases. Germline lookup yields CDR1 SNHLY and CDR2 FYNNEI. Trimming cost V 6 bases and J 3 bases, with 15 bases left between them. The CDR3 is 15 residues long. This CDR3 is CASSLDTGINQPQHF. In DNA, the CDR3 is TGTGCCAGCAGCCTCGATACAGGGATCAATCAGCCCCAGCATTTT.

V is TRBV6-5 and J is TRBJ1-6; TRBD1 agrees at 7 bases. This CDR3 region has 15 residues. V shed 8 bases and J 6 bases; nucleotides not matched to a gene: 10. CDR1 and CDR2 (germline): MNHEY, SVGAGI. CDR3 amino acids: CASGTRQGTNSPLHF. The CDR3 region has the DNA TGTGCCAGCGGGACCCGACAGGGAACTAATTCACCCCTCCACTTT.

J is TRBJ1-5 and V is TRBV2; D might be TRBD1 (5 bases). Between the trimmed V and J ends, which lost 5 bases and 2 bases, there was a span of 13 bases. CDR3 length: 15 amino acids. The germline V gene encodes CDR1 SNHLY and CDR2 FYNNEI. CDR3 DNA: TGTGCCAGCAGTTGGGGATGGGGGGGCAATCAGCCCCAGCATTTT. The encoded protein is CASSWGWGGNQPQHF.

The rearrangement uses TRBV6-1 and TRBJ2-3; 14 bases fit TRBD2. Germline CDR1 and CDR2: MNHNS and SASEGT. The CDR3 contains 15 residues. Trimming took 1 base from V and 6 from J; bases not matched to a gene: 0. The CDR3 sequence: CASSEGTSGGDTQYF. The CDR3 DNA is TGTGCCAGCAGTGAAGGGACTAGCGGGGGGGATACGCAGTATTTT.

This clone was seen only once. The CDR3 loop reads CASSFRAGVGMNEQFF. Written as DNA, the CDR3 is TGTGCCAGCAGTTTTAGGGCGGGAGTGGGAATGAATGAGCAGTTCTTC. The chain joins TRBV27 to TRBJ2-1, with TRBD2 matching 7 bases. Germline CDR1 MNHEY, CDR2 SMNVEV (reference sequence). Trimming at V came to 3 bases and at J to 7 bases, leaving 12 bases not matched to a gene. There are 16 residues in the CDR3.

The rearrangement joins TRBV2 to TRBJ2-7, with a weak D call TRBD1 (6 bases). This CDR3 is 13 amino acids long. V shed 6 bases and J shed 4 bases, with 13 bases lying between them. Germline CDR1 SNHLY, CDR2 FYNNEI. CDR3 in amino acids: CASSRGFGYEQYF. The CDR3 DNA is TGTGCCAGCAGCAGGGGTTTCGGTTACGAGCAGTACTTC.

This clone appeared a few times. CDR3 sequence reads: CASSFSIGTGYNEQFF. The CDR3 region has the DNA TGCGCCAGCAGCTTTTCTATTGGGACAGGGTACAATGAGCAGTTCTTC. V and J are TRBV5-1 and TRBJ2-1; 9 nucleotides align to TRBD1. The CDR3 loop spans 16 amino acids. CDR1 and CDR2 from the germline V gene are SGHRS and YFSETQ. The V segment lost 2 bases and the J segment 4 bases; nucleotides outside the gene matches: 7.

This clone occurred a few times. V and J are TRBV11-3 and TRBJ2-3, with TRBD2 identical over 7 bases. J was trimmed by 1 base and V by 5 bases; bases with no gene match: 9. CDR3 length: 16 residues. Germline-derived CDR1 and CDR2 are SGHNT and YENEEA. The CDR3 loop reads CASSLKAGLGTDTQYF. Written as DNA, the CDR3 is TGTGCCAGCAGCCTTAAAGCGGGGCTCGGCACAGATACGCAGTATTTT.

The chain couples TRBV5-5 to TRBJ1-5; no reliable D call. V lost 2 bases and J 4 bases, leaving 4 bases between the germline ends. The CDR3 runs to 12 residues. CDR1 is SGHKS and CDR2 is YYEKEE in the germline V gene (reference sequence). DNA for the CDR3: TGTGCCAGCAGCTTTAATAATCAGCCCCAGCATTTT. Encoded protein: CASSFNNQPQHF.

This clone was seen only a few times. This chain connects TRBV7-9 to TRBJ1-3, with D possibly being TRBD1 (6 bases). Germline CDR1 reads SEHNR; CDR2 reads FQNEAQ (reference sequence). V was trimmed by 1 base and J by 2 bases, leaving 9 bases between them. The CDR3 consists of 15 residues. CDR3 loop: CASSLGRGTGNTIYF. CDR3 coding DNA: TGTGCCAGCAGCTTAGGCAGGGGAACTGGAAACACCATATATTTT.

This chain uses TRBV2 with TRBJ1-2; TRBD1 aligns across 7 bases. The CDR3 contains 14 residues. Germline V gene sequence: CDR1 SNHLY, CDR2 FYNNEI. Trimming removed 4 bases from V and 1 base from J; junction bases left unmatched: 3. Here the CDR3 DNA reads TGTGCCAGCAGTGGACAGGGCAGTAACTATGGCTACACCTTC. The encoded protein is CASSGQGSNYGYTF.

The chain combines TRBV7-2 with TRBJ2-3; 8 bases fit TRBD2. The ends lost 5 bases at V and 3 bases at J; junction bases unmatched: 7. The CDR3 has 15 residues. Germline assignment: CDR1 SGHTA and CDR2 FQGNSA. CDR3 amino acids: CASSKAGVQTDTQYF. The CDR3 nucleotides are TGTGCCAGCAGCAAAGCGGGGGTCCAGACAGATACGCAGTATTTT.

The chain joins TRBV6-5 to TRBJ2-7; 10 positions match TRBD1. The CDR3 covers 14 residues. The germline V gene encodes CDR1 MNHEY and CDR2 SVGAGI. V was pared by 4 bases and J by 7 bases, with 7 bases of the junction left unmatched. The CDR3 sequence is CASSSGTGAREQYF. The CDR3, as DNA: TGTGCCAGCAGTTCGGGGACAGGGGCGAGGGAGCAGTACTTC.

The chain combines TRBV5-1 with TRBJ2-5; D perhaps matches TRBD1 (6 bases). V was cut by 4 bases and J by 5 bases, with 9 bases left in between. CDR1 and CDR2 (germline): SGHRS, YFSETQ. This CDR3 is 12 amino acids long. DNA of the CDR3: TGCGCCAGCAGCGAGCAGGGGGAGACCCAGTACTTC. It yields the protein CASSEQGETQYF. Variable domain in full (rest from reference TRBV5-1 and TRBJ2-5): KAGVTQTPRYLIKTRGQQVTLSCSPISGHRSVSWYQQTPGQGLQFLFEYFSETQRNKGNFPGRFSGRQFSNSRSEMNVSTLELGDSALYLCASSEQGETQYFGPGTRLLVL.

A few counts support this clone. The chain uses TRBV4-3 and TRBJ1-4; D is perhaps TRBD1 (6 bases). Germline V gene lookup returns CDR1 LGHNA and CDR2 YSLEER. The V and J ends lost 8 bases and 10 bases respectively, with 23 bases between them. The CDR3 consists of 15 residues. Written as DNA, the CDR3 is TGCGCCAGCCAAACTGGGGCAGGGGAAGAAGGAAAACTGTTTTTT. This sequence encodes CASQTGAGEEGKLFF.

The V call is TRBV30, the J call TRBJ1-1; no reliable D call. Trimming stripped 2 bases from V and 0 bases from J, with 7 bases between. The CDR3 loop spans 13 amino acids. The germline V gene has CDR1 GTSNPN and CDR2 SVGIG (reference sequence). CDR3: CAWSWGVNTEAFF. The DNA of the CDR3 is TGTGCCTGGAGTTGGGGAGTGAACACTGAAGCTTTCTTT.

V usage is TRBV5-1 and J usage is TRBJ2-4; 8 bases align to TRBD1. The germline gives CDR1 SGHRS, CDR2 YFSETQ. Trimming removed 0 bases from V and 5 bases from J; junction bases left unmatched: 10. This CDR3 region has 17 residues. The CDR3 here is CASSLEVKAGGENIQYF. The CDR3 nucleotides read TGCGCCAGCAGCTTGGAAGTTAAGGCAGGGGGCGAAAACATTCAGTACTTC. Complete variable domain (other parts from reference TRBV5-1 and TRBJ2-4): KAGVTQTPRYLIKTRGQQVTLSCSPISGHRSVSWYQQTPGQGLQFLFEYFSETQRNKGNFPGRFSGRQFSNSRSEMNVSTLELGDSALYLCASSLEVKAGGENIQYFGAGTRLSVL.

This chain links TRBV9 with TRBJ2-3, with TRBD1 identical over 8 bases. V lost 0 bases and J lost 1; bases outside the gene matches: 7. Germline CDR1 and CDR2: SGDLS and YYNGEE. The CDR3 runs to 17 residues. CDR3 residues: CASSVGPGQGGTDTQYF. The DNA of the CDR3 is TGTGCCAGCAGCGTAGGACCCGGACAGGGAGGCACAGATACGCAGTATTTT.

The chain is built from TRBV19 and TRBJ1-4; D is unresolved. Germline V gene lookup returns CDR1 LNHDA and CDR2 SQIVND (reference sequence). CDR3 size: 13 residues. V lost 9 bases and J 8 bases, leaving 16 bases between the germline ends. CDR3 nucleotides: TGTGCCAGGACCTCGAAGAGGCACGAAAAACTGTTTTTT. Translating it yields CARTSKRHEKLFF.

There are a few counts of this clone. The rearrangement joins TRBV4-2 to TRBJ2-5, with 8 bases fitting TRBD2. This CDR3 spans 13 amino acids. Germline V gives CDR1 LGHNA, CDR2 YNFKEQ. The V and J ends lost 3 bases and 3 bases, in that order; junction bases with no gene match: 0. The CDR3 DNA reads as TGTGCCAGCAGCCAGGGACTAGAAGAGACCCAGTACTTC. Amino acid sequence: CASSQGLEETQYF.

The rearrangement uses TRBV2 and TRBJ1-1; D might be TRBD1 (6 bases). The CDR3 is made up of 12 amino acids. Germline V lookup: CDR1 SNHLY, CDR2 FYNNEI. The germline V and J ends were trimmed by 7 bases and 3 bases, with 9 bases remaining between them. Written as DNA, the CDR3 is TGTGCCAGCAATAAGGGGGACACTGAAGCTTTCTTT. Its translation is CASNKGDTEAFF.

The chain has TRBV7-3 and TRBJ2-3; 9 bases match TRBD1. Germline values: CDR1 SGHTA, CDR2 FQGTGA. The CDR3 runs 17 residues. V lost 2 bases and J lost 2; bases outside the gene matches: 8. The CDR3 protein is CASSLEGDRDYTDTQYF. Here the CDR3 DNA reads TGTGCCAGCAGCTTAGAGGGGGACAGGGATTACACAGATACGCAGTATTTT.

The chain recombines TRBV19 with TRBJ2-3; a weak D match, TRBD1 (5 bases). The CDR3 extends over 15 amino acids. Germline CDR1 is LNHDA and CDR2 is SQIVND (reference sequence). The V gene lost 2 bases and the J gene lost 4 bases, with 13 bases spanning the gap. The CDR3 is CASSIQGWAADTQYF. The CDR3 region has the DNA TGTGCCAGTAGTATACAGGGTTGGGCGGCAGATACGCAGTATTTT.

The rearrangement joins TRBV30 to TRBJ2-7; D uncertain. V lost 2 bases and J lost 6, with 5 bases in between. The CDR3 loop spans 10 amino acids. Germline V gene sequence: CDR1 GTSNPN, CDR2 SVGIG (reference sequence). The chain's CDR3 is CAWSRGEQYF. CDR3 in DNA: TGTGCCTGGAGTCGAGGCGAGCAGTACTTC.

The chain carries TRBV5-6 and TRBJ1-5, with D perhaps matching TRBD1 (6 bases). The V and J ends lost 2 bases and 5 bases respectively, with 11 bases between them. Germline V CDR1 and CDR2: SGHDT, YYEEEE. The CDR3 is made up of 14 amino acids. The CDR3 nucleotides read TGTGCCAGCAGCTTACAGGGAGAACATCAGCCCCAGCATTTT. Its protein is CASSLQGEHQPQHF.

V is TRBV4-1 and J is TRBJ1-2, with 7 bases identical to TRBD1. CDR1 and CDR2 from the germline V gene are MGHRA and YSYEKL. The CDR3 sequence is 15 residues long. V gave up 8 bases and J gave up 7 bases; unmatched junction bases: 16. CDR3 DNA sequence: TGCGCCAGCGGAACAATAGGGGGCGACTTTTTTGGCTACACCTTC. Amino acids: CASGTIGGDFFGYTF.